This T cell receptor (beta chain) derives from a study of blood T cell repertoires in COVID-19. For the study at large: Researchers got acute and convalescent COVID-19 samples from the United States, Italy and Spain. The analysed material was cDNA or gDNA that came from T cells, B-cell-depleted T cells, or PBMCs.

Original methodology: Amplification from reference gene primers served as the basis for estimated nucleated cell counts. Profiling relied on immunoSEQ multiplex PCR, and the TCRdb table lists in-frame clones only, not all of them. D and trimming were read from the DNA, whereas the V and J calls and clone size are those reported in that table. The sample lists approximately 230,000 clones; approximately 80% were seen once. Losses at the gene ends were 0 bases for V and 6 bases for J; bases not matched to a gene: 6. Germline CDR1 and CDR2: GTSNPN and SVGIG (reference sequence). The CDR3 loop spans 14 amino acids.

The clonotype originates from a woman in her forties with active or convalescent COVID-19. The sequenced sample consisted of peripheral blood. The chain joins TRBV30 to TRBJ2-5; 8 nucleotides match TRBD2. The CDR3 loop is CAWSVSGGAKTQYF. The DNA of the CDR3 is TGTGCCTGGAGTGTTTCCGGGGGGGCGAAGACCCAGTACTTC.